This TCR beta chain derives from a study of cytomegalovirus exposure and HLA in healthy donors. Broader study findings: Researchers counted some 150 TCR beta chains as cytomegalovirus-associated.

V shed 6 bases, J shed 8 bases, and the junction held 8 bases outside the gene matches. CDR1 and CDR2 from the germline V gene are SEHNR and FQNEAQ (reference sequence). The CDR3 sequence is 14 residues long. In regard to this clone: Its antigen remains unknown.

PCR used 60 Vbeta primers and 13 Jbeta primers. Using immunoSEQ multiplex PCR, the repertoire was profiled, and TCRdb retains in-frame clones only, with some absent. The data show roughly 110,000 clones, with under 85% seen just once and under 5% held by the top ten. The chain couples TRBV7-9 to TRBJ1-4, with 8 bases identical to TRBD1. Sequenced sample: PBMCs. This receptor was identified in a male donor in good health and CMV-seronegative. CDR3 nucleotide sequence: TGTGCCAGCAGTCCCGGACAGGGAGGCGAAAAACTGTTTTTT. It specifies CASSPGQGGEKLFF.